This paragraph reports one TCR beta chain. No antigen is known for it. The data stem from a study of T cell responses to AZD1222 COVID-19 vaccine. General observations from the study: After the peak T cell response, and only then, were repertoires sampled. The donor cohort was predominantly white British with a female majority, and clonal diversity may have been underestimated. Regions left unmutated in variants are reportedly the target of nearly half of spike-specific TCRs.

Clones were read by immunoSEQ multiplex PCR, and TCRdb kept only the in-frame ones, dropping some. Here the sample spans roughly 150,000 clones, around 93% being singletons. With 5 bases removed from V and 3 bases from J, the gap between germline ends came to 5 bases. The CDR3 consists of 12 residues. Germline values: CDR1 SGHVS, CDR2 FNYEAQ. The source is an adult in good health. The sample was peripheral blood, taken on day 0 of AZD1222 vaccination. This chain links TRBV7-6 with TRBJ1-5; no definite D call. CDR3 bases: TGTGCCAGCAGCGCTGTCAATCAGCCCCAGCATTTT. Its protein is CASSAVNQPQHF.